The sequence of this T cell receptor (beta chain) was determined in a study of blood T cell repertoires in COVID-19. About the research overall: COVID-19 samples, acute and convalescent, were from the United States, Italy and Spain.

Germline V lookup: CDR1 MNHEY, CDR2 SVGAGI. V dropped 6 bases and J dropped 6; count of bases not matched to a gene: 1. The length of the CDR3 is 12 residues. TCRdb keeps only in-frame clones here, not all; method: immunoSEQ multiplex PCR. The sample lists approximately 75,000 clones, approximately 90% seen once, with just under 0.6% in the top ten. The TCR was taken from a man aged 55 to 70 with acute or convalescent COVID-19. Sequenced input: peripheral blood. The chain carries TRBV6-5 and TRBJ2-1, with TRBD1 matching over 8 bases. Here the CDR3 reads CASRTGGNEQFF. DNA of the CDR3: TGTGCCAGCAGAACAGGGGGCAATGAGCAGTTCTTC.